A single T cell receptor beta chain is shown here with its context. Its antigen is unidentified. Produced via immunoSEQ multiplex PCR; TCRdb's table is partial and in-frame only. The sample carries fewer than 85,000 clones, around four fifths recorded once. The data are from a study of T cell clones after liver transplantation. Study in general: In this trial, immunosuppression withdrawal was attempted within 2 years of liver transplant. Study-wide findings and caveats: Graft donor-reactive T cells possibly entered the graft instead of undergoing deletion. Post-transplant, graft-donor-reactive CD4 TCRbeta sequences in blood dropped significantly in 5 of 8 subjects.

This CDR3 has 14 residues. Germline lookup yields CDR1 MRHNA and CDR2 SNTAGT. Trimming took 3 bases from V and 8 from J, leaving 16 bases between them. This specimen consisted of CD4+ T cells from blood, obtained at the 22-month timepoint. The V call is TRBV6-4, the J call TRBJ1-2, with TRBD1 as a possible D gene (5 bases). The TCR originated in a human patient who received a liver transplant. The T cells may partly be graft donor cells. The CDR3: CASSENPRVGGYTF. CDR3 DNA sequence: TGTGCCAGCAGTGAGAATCCCAGGGTAGGCGGCTACACCTTC.